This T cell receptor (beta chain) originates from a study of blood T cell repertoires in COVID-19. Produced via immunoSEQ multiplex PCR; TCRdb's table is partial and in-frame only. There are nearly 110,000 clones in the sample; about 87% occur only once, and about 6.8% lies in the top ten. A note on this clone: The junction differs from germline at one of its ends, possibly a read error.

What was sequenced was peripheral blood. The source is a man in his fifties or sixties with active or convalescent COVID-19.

The CDR3: CAISSPTGGRSYEQYF. As DNA, the CDR3 is TGTGCCATCAGTTCCCCCACAGGGGGGCGCTCCTACGAGCAGTACTTC. J is TRBJ2-7 and V is TRBV6-6, with 8 nucleotides matching TRBD1. The germline V gene has CDR1 MNHNY and CDR2 SVGAGI (reference sequence). The CDR3 consists of 16 residues.